These T cell receptor beta chains were read from a single sample in a study of cytomegalovirus exposure and HLA in healthy donors. Clones were read by immunoSEQ multiplex PCR, and TCRdb kept only the in-frame ones, dropping some. The sample has about 190,000 clones, roughly 82% seen once. Specimen: PBMCs. These receptors were obtained from a woman under 30 in good health and CMV-seronegative. CDR3s include the opening cysteine and the closing phenylalanine or tryptophan. D genes are given only for firm matches. The size entry is marked missing in some rows and otherwise reads once, few, many or a size class.

cdr3_nt	cdr3_aa	clone_size	d_call	j_call	v_call
TGCGCCAGCAGCTTGGGTCAGGGGGTAAATCAGCCCCAGCATTTT	CASSLGQGVNQPQHF	.	TRBD1	TRBJ1-5	TRBV5-1
TGTGCCAGCAGCTTAGAGGGGGCCTATTCACCCCTCCACTTT	CASSLEGAYSPLHF	.	TRBD1	TRBJ1-6	TRBV7-8
TGTGCCAGCAGTGTTGCAAGGGGACAATATGGCTACACCTTC	CASSVARGQYGYTF	.	.	TRBJ1-2	TRBV27
TGTGCCATCATTGAGGGGACAGGGGAAGAACATGAGCAGTTCTTC	CAIIEGTGEEHEQFF	.	TRBD1	TRBJ2-1	TRBV10-3
TGTGCCAGCAGCGTAGGGATCAGGGGGGAGAACACTGAAGCTTTCTTT	CASSVGIRGENTEAFF	.	TRBD1	TRBJ1-1	TRBV9
TGTGCCAGCAGTTTATCGTACATAACAGAAATCTATGGCTACACCTTC	CASSLSYITEIYGYTF	.	.	TRBJ1-2	TRBV27
TGTGCCAGCAGCAGACGGACAGGGGCCACCGGGGAGCTGTTTTTT	CASSRRTGATGELFF	few	TRBD1	TRBJ2-2	TRBV11-2
TGTGCCAGCAGCCGGGGACAGGGCACAGATACGCAGTATTTT	CASSRGQGTDTQYF	.	TRBD1	TRBJ2-3	TRBV7-6
TGTGCCAGCAGGCGACAGGGGGCGGGGAAGGATGAGCAGTTCTTC	CASRRQGAGKDEQFF	.	TRBD1	TRBJ2-1	TRBV5-6
TGTGCCAGCAGCTTAGTGAGGGAGAACACTGAAGCTTTCTTT	CASSLVRENTEAFF	.	.	TRBJ1-1	TRBV16
TGTGCCAGCAGCTTAGGCAGGGGAACTAATGAAAAACTGTTTTTT	CASSLGRGTNEKLFF	.	.	TRBJ1-4	TRBV7-7
TGCGCCAGCAATATTCCTAGCTCAGCAGATACGCAGTATTTT	CASNIPSSADTQYF	.	.	TRBJ2-3	TRBV5-1
TGCGCCAGCAAAGAGGGCGGAGATACGCAGTATTTT	CASKEGGDTQYF	.	.	TRBJ2-3	TRBV5-1
TGTGCCAGCAGTCAGACAGGGCCCAGCAATCAGCCCCAGCATTTT	CASSQTGPSNQPQHF	.	TRBD1	TRBJ1-5	TRBV6-5
TGTGCCAGCAGCTTGGTGGGACAGGGGGCAAGGGGCTACACCTTC	CASSLVGQGARGYTF	.	TRBD1	TRBJ1-2	TRBV5-4
TGTGCCAGCAGTTACTCGGGACAGGTCACAGATACGCAGTATTTT	CASSYSGQVTDTQYF	.	TRBD1	TRBJ2-3	TRBV6-6
TGTGCCAGTAGTATCTCTAGCGGGGGGGGCAATGAGCAGTTCTTC	CASSISSGGGNEQFF	many	TRBD2	TRBJ2-1	TRBV19
TGTGCCAGCAGCGTTAACAGGGATAATGGCTACACCTTC	CASSVNRDNGYTF	.	.	TRBJ1-2	TRBV9
TGTGCCAGCAGCTCTAGGCTAGCGGGGACGAACACCGGGGAGCTGTTTTTT	CASSSRLAGTNTGELFF	.	TRBD2	TRBJ2-2	TRBV9
TGTGCCAGCAGTTTGACAGGGGAGCAGTATTTT	CASSLTGEQYF	.	TRBD1	TRBJ2-3	TRBV2
TGTGCCAGCAGCTTATTCGGGTACAATGAGCAGTTCTTC	CASSLFGYNEQFF	.	.	TRBJ2-1	TRBV7-9
TGTGCCAGCAGTTACTCGGAGAGCTATGGCTACACCTTC	CASSYSESYGYTF	.	.	TRBJ1-2	TRBV6-6
TGCGCCAGCAGCTTGAGCACAGGGGGCCTCAATGAGCAGTTCTTC	CASSLSTGGLNEQFF	.	TRBD1	TRBJ2-1	TRBV5-1
TGTGCCAGCAGCCCCGGGTGGTCCGTGACTAGAGATACGCAGTATTTT	CASSPGWSVTRDTQYF	once	.	TRBJ2-3	TRBV27
TGTGCCAGCAGCCCTAGCCCGGGGAATGGCTACACCTTC	CASSPSPGNGYTF	.	.	TRBJ1-2	TRBV11-2
TGTGCCAGCAGTTTAAGGGCCGCGGGAGGTGGTAATGAGCAGTTCTTC	CASSLRAAGGGNEQFF	.	TRBD2	TRBJ2-1	TRBV27
TGTGCCAGCAGTTTAACCTACAGGGTCGACGAGCAGTACTTC	CASSLTYRVDEQYF	.	.	TRBJ2-7	TRBV27
TGTGCCAGCAGTGAACGACAGGGAGAGAAGGTGGAGACCCAGTACTTC	CASSERQGEKVETQYF	few	TRBD1	TRBJ2-5	TRBV6-1
TGTGCCAGCAGTTACTCGCGGGCGGGGGGGACAGATACGCAGTATTTT	CASSYSRAGGTDTQYF	.	TRBD2	TRBJ2-3	TRBV6-5
TGTGCCAGCAGGGCTCGGGGGGGAGGCTACACCTTC	CASRARGGGYTF	once	.	TRBJ1-2	TRBV25-1
TGCGCCAGCAGCCTGACAGGGAGCTCCTACGAGCAGTACTTC	CASSLTGSSYEQYF	.	TRBD1	TRBJ2-7	TRBV5-1
TGTGCCAGCACCCATTGGACTAGCGGCCAAGAGACCCAGTACTTC	CASTHWTSGQETQYF	.	TRBD2	TRBJ2-5	TRBV5-4
TGTGCCATCCGAGGGAAGCAGGGGGATTCCTACGAGCAGTACTTC	CAIRGKQGDSYEQYF	.	TRBD1	TRBJ2-7	TRBV10-3
TGTGCCTGGAGACCCTCGGGACTAGAGAATGAAAAACTGTTTTTT	CAWRPSGLENEKLFF	.	.	TRBJ1-4	TRBV30
TGTGCCAGCACTTTATCCAGGGCCGACGAGCAGTACTTC	CASTLSRADEQYF	.	.	TRBJ2-7	TRBV2
TGCGCCAGCAGCTTGACTGGGGACAGGGCGGAAAAACTGTTTTTT	CASSLTGDRAEKLFF	once	TRBD1	TRBJ1-4	TRBV5-1
TGCGCCAGCAGCCCACGGGGGAATCAGCCCCAGCATTTT	CASSPRGNQPQHF	.	.	TRBJ1-5	TRBV5-1
TGCGCCAGCAGTGAGTCAGCGGCGGGGGATAACACCGGGGAGCTGTTTTTT	CASSESAAGDNTGELFF	.	TRBD2	TRBJ2-2	TRBV10-1
TGCGCCAGCAGCCAAGACAGGGGTGGGGCCAACGTCCTGACTTTC	CASSQDRGGANVLTF	few	.	TRBJ2-6	TRBV4-1
TGTGCCAGCAGTTCGCGGACACCGACCAGCAATCAGCCCCAGCATTTT	CASSSRTPTSNQPQHF	.	.	TRBJ1-5	TRBV27
TGTGCCAGCAGCTTGGAAGCGGGAAACACCGGGGAGCTGTTTTTT	CASSLEAGNTGELFF	.	TRBD2	TRBJ2-2	TRBV7-2
TGTGCCAGCAGTTTCAGGTTGTCACCCTACAATGAGCAGTTCTTC	CASSFRLSPYNEQFF	.	.	TRBJ2-1	TRBV25-1
TGTGCCAGCACCCCATTTGGGGGATCGAGCGGGGTTAATGAGCAGTTCTTC	CASTPFGGSSGVNEQFF	.	TRBD2	TRBJ2-1	TRBV27
TGTGCCAGCAGTGGGGACTACACAGATACGCAGTATTTT	CASSGDYTDTQYF	.	TRBD2	TRBJ2-3	TRBV2
TGCAGCGGCGGGACAGGCCCCTACGAGCAGTACTTC	CSGGTGPYEQYF	.	TRBD1	TRBJ2-7	TRBV29-1
TGTGCCAGCAGCGTTCTAACAGGGTACATGAACACTGAAGCTTTCTTT	CASSVLTGYMNTEAFF	.	.	TRBJ1-1	TRBV9